Listed below are T cell receptor beta chains from one sample, sequenced in a study of cytomegalovirus exposure and HLA in healthy donors. The table came from immunoSEQ multiplex PCR; TCRdb's copy has only in-frame clones and leaves some out. The repertoire consists of some 290,000 clones, with roughly 86% occurring once and the leading ten covering roughly 0.96%. What was sequenced was PBMCs. The receptors derive from a man aged 25 to 40 in good health and CMV-seronegative. Both conserved end residues are part of each CDR3. The D gene is left open where the match is weak. Rows give clone size only sometimes, using once, few, many, or a class for an expanded clone.

clone size	V gene	J gene	D gene	CDR3 protein	CDR3 DNA
-	TRBV12-5	TRBJ1-1	-	CASGSSGLSEAFF	TGTGCTAGTGGTTCGTCAGGGCTCTCCGAAGCTTTCTTT
-	TRBV7-2	TRBJ2-7	TRBD2	CASSLTSGTSYEQYF	TGTGCCAGCAGCTTAACCAGCGGGACTAGCTACGAGCAGTACTTC
-	TRBV27	TRBJ2-7	-	CASSLGLSSYEQYF	TGTGCCAGCAGTCTTGGACTCAGCTCCTACGAGCAGTACTTC
-	TRBV7-2	TRBJ2-2	-	CASSLRGGPYTGELFF	TGTGCCAGCAGCTTACGCGGGGGCCCATACACCGGGGAGCTGTTTTTT
-	TRBV5-6	TRBJ1-5	-	CASSFGSTNQPQHF	TGTGCCAGCAGCTTCGGGTCCACAAATCAGCCCCAGCATTTT
-	TRBV5-6	TRBJ2-7	-	CASSLAAETYEQYF	TGTGCCAGCAGCTTGGCCGCTGAGACCTACGAGCAGTACTTC
-	TRBV27	TRBJ1-1	TRBD1	CASSRDRGGLAEAFF	TGTGCCAGCAGCCGGGACAGGGGGGGATTGGCTGAAGCTTTCTTT
-	TRBV4-1	TRBJ1-4	-	CASSPVFTETNEKLFF	TGCGCCAGCAGCCCCGTTTTTACAGAGACGAATGAAAAACTGTTTTTT
-	TRBV19	TRBJ1-5	-	CASSPRTDSNQPQHF	TGTGCCAGTAGTCCAAGGACAGATAGCAATCAGCCCCAGCATTTT
-	TRBV11-2	TRBJ1-2	-	CASSPSGDIYGYTF	TGTGCCAGCAGCCCCTCCGGGGATATCTATGGCTACACCTTC
once	TRBV6-5	TRBJ2-7	TRBD1	CASSSWTGGGEQYF	TGTGCCAGCAGTTCCTGGACAGGGGGAGGCGAGCAGTACTTC
-	TRBV11-2	TRBJ2-5	TRBD2	CASTPGGVETQYF	TGTGCCAGCACACCCGGGGGGGTAGAGACCCAGTACTTC
-	TRBV27	TRBJ2-3	TRBD2	CASSSKGAGGRADTQYF	TGTGCCAGCAGTTCCAAGGGAGCGGGGGGGCGTGCAGATACGCAGTATTTT
-	TRBV7-9	TRBJ1-5	-	CASSSHRANQPQHF	TGTGCCAGCAGCTCGCACAGGGCCAATCAGCCCCAGCATTTT
once	TRBV5-6	TRBJ2-1	TRBD2	CASSLDRFKAGGGNEQFF	TGTGCCAGCAGCTTGGACAGGTTTAAAGCGGGGGGAGGTAATGAGCAGTTCTTC
once	TRBV19	TRBJ2-5	TRBD1	CASAGTAYQETQYF	TGTGCCAGTGCCGGGACAGCTTACCAAGAGACCCAGTACTTC
-	TRBV7-2	TRBJ1-6	-	CASSQDSSYNSPLHF	TGTGCCAGCAGCCAAGACAGCTCCTATAATTCACCCCTCCACTTT
-	TRBV5-1	TRBJ1-5	-	CASSLEGSSNQPQHF	TGCGCCAGCAGCTTGGAAGGGAGTAGCAATCAGCCCCAGCATTTT
-	TRBV9	TRBJ1-2	TRBD1	CASDRGYGYTF	TGTGCCAGTGACAGGGGATATGGCTACACCTTC
-	TRBV11-2	TRBJ1-4	TRBD1	CASSHGDRGNEKLFF	TGTGCCAGCAGCCATGGGGACAGGGGTAATGAAAAACTGTTTTTT
-	TRBV7-2	TRBJ1-5	-	CASSLGSQPQHF	TGTGCCAGCAGCTTAGGCAGTCAGCCCCAGCATTTT
-	TRBV7-2	TRBJ2-7	-	CASSLPRVGEQYF	TGTGCCAGCAGCTTACCCAGGGTGGGCGAGCAGTACTTC
-	TRBV18	TRBJ2-3	TRBD1	CASSHGQGVGTDTQYF	TGTGCCAGCTCACACGGACAGGGGGTTGGCACAGATACGCAGTATTTT
-	TRBV18	TRBJ1-6	TRBD1	CASSPRTGYNSPLHF	TGTGCCAGCTCACCAAGGACAGGGTATAATTCACCCCTCCACTTT
-	TRBV5-1	TRBJ1-1	-	CASSSKGVNTEAFF	TGCGCCAGCAGCTCGAAGGGGGTGAACACTGAAGCTTTCTTT
-	TRBV11-2	TRBJ2-3	-	CASSLGLTDTQYF	TGTGCCAGCAGCTTAGGGCTCACAGATACGCAGTATTTT
-	TRBV27	TRBJ1-1	-	CASSLKPGNTEAFF	TGTGCCAGCAGTTTAAAACCAGGTAACACTGAAGCTTTCTTT
-	TRBV18	TRBJ1-5	-	CASSLRTVLLSNQPQHF	TGTGCCAGCTCACTCCGGACAGTTCTTCTTAGCAATCAGCCCCAGCATTTT
-	TRBV27	TRBJ2-3	TRBD2	CASSFRSGAGTDTQYF	TGTGCCAGCAGTTTTAGGAGCGGGGCTGGCACAGATACGCAGTATTTT
-	TRBV10-3	TRBJ2-5	TRBD1	CAISLGQAETQYF	TGTGCCATCAGCCTGGGACAGGCAGAGACCCAGTACTTC
-	TRBV10-1	TRBJ1-6	TRBD1	CASSRDREDSPLHF	TGCGCCAGCAGTCGGGACAGGGAGGATTCACCCCTCCACTTT
-	TRBV5-6	TRBJ1-1	-	CASSLLTDEAFF	TGTGCCAGCAGCCTGCTGACAGACGAAGCTTTCTTT
-	TRBV9	TRBJ2-5	-	CASSRIGLNQETQYF	TGTGCCAGCAGCAGAATCGGACTAAACCAAGAGACCCAGTACTTC
-	TRBV9	TRBJ1-1	TRBD1	CASSGPGQGRPNTEAFF	TGTGCCAGCAGCGGGCCCGGACAGGGACGACCGAACACTGAAGCTTTCTTT
-	TRBV7-9	TRBJ1-2	-	CASSLLVGGPYGYTF	TGTGCCAGCAGCTTATTGGTTGGCGGGCCCTATGGCTACACCTTC
-	TRBV27	TRBJ2-3	-	CASSRRGGRGTDTQYF	TGTGCCAGCAGTCGTAGGGGGGGGCGCGGCACAGATACGCAGTATTTT